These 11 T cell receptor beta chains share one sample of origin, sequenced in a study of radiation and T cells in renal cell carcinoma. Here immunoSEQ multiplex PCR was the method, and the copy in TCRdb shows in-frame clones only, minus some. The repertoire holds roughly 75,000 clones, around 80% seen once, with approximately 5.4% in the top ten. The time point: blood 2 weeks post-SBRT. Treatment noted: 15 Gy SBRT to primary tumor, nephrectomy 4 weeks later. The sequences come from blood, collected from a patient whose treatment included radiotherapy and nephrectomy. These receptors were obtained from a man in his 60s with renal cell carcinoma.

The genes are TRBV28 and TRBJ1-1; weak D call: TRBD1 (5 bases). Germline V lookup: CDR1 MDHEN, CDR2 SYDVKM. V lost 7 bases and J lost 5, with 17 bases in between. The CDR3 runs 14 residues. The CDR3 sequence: CASIQGGAGTEAFF. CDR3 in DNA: TGTGCCAGCATCCAGGGAGGGGCGGGTACTGAAGCTTTCTTT.

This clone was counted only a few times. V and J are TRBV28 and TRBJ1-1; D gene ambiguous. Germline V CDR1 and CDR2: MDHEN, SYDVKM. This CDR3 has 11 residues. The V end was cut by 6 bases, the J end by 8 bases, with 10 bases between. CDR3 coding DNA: TGTGCCAGCAGGCTCGCTGTAGAAGCTTTCTTT. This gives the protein CASRLAVEAFF.

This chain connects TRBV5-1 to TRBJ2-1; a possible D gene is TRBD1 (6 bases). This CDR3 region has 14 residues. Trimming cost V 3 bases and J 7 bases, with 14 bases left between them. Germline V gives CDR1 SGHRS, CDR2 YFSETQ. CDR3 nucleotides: TGCGCCAGCAGCTCCCAAACAGGACAGAATGAGCAGTTCTTC. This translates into CASSSQTGQNEQFF. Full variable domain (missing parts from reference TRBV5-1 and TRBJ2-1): KAGVTQTPRYLIKTRGQQVTLSCSPISGHRSVSWYQQTPGQGLQFLFEYFSETQRNKGNFPGRFSGRQFSNSRSEMNVSTLELGDSALYLCASSSQTGQNEQFFGPGTRLTVL.

This CDR3 reads CASSPLGAQVHYEQYF. DNA of the CDR3: TGTGCCAGCTCACCACTGGGGGCCCAGGTTCACTACGAGCAGTACTTC. V is TRBV18 and J is TRBJ2-7; tentative D call: TRBD1 (6 bases). From germline, CDR1 is KGHSH and CDR2 LQKENI. V was clipped by 1 base and J by 3 bases, with 16 bases between them. CDR3 length: 16 residues. Full variable domain (rest looked up from reference TRBV18 and TRBJ2-7): NAGVMQNPRHLVRRRGQEARLRCSPMKGHSHVYWYRQLPEEGLKFMVYLQKENIIDESGMPKERFSAEFPKEGPSILRIQQVVRGDSAAYFCASSPLGAQVHYEQYFGPGTRLTVT.

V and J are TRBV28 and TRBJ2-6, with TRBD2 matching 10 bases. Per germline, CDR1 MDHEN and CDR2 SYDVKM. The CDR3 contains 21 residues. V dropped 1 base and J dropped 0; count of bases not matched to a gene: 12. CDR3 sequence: CASSLSWVSGRQASGANVLTF. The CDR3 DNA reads TGTGCCAGCAGTTTATCGTGGGTTAGCGGGAGGCAAGCCTCTGGGGCCAACGTCCTGACTTTC.

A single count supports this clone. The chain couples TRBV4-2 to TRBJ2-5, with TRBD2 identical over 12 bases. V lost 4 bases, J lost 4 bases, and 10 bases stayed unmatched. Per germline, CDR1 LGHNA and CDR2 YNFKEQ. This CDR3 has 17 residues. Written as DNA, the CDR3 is TGTGCCAGCAGCCCCCCACTAGCGGGAGGTTTGGCAGAGACCCAGTACTTC. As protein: CASSPPLAGGLAETQYF.

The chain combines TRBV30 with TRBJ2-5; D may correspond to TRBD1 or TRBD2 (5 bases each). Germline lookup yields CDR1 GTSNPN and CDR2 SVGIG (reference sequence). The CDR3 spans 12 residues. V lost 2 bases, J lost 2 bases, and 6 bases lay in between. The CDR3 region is CAWSWGQETQYF. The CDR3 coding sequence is TGTGCCTGGAGTTGGGGGCAAGAGACCCAGTACTTC.

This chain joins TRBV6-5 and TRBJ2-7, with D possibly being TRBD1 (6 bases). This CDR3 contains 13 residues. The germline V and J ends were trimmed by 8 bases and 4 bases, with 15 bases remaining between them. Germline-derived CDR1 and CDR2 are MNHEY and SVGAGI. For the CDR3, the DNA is TGTGCCAGCGGCTTACAGGGCGCGTACGAGCAGTACTTC. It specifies CASGLQGAYEQYF.

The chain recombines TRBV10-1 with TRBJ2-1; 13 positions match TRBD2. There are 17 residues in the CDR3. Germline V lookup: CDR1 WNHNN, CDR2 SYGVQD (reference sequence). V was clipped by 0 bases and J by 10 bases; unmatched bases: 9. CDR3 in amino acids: CASSESPTSGRAKEQFF. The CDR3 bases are TGCGCCAGCAGTGAGTCTCCTACTAGCGGGAGGGCCAAAGAGCAGTTCTTC.

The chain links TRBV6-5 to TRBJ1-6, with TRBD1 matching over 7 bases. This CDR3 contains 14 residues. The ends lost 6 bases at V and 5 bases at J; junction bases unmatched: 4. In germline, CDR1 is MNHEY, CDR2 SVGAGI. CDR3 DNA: TGTGCCAGCAGCACAGGGGCACATAATTCACCCCTCCACTTT. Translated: CASSTGAHNSPLHF.

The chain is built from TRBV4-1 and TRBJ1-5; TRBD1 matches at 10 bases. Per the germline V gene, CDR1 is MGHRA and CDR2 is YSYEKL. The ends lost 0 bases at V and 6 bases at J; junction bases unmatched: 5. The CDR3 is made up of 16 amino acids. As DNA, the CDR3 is TGCGCCAGCAGCCAAGAAGGGACAGGGGACTCTCAGCCCCAGCATTTT. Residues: CASSQEGTGDSQPQHF.